The subject of this entry is one T cell receptor (beta chain). This sample is drawn from a study of shared clonotypes between healthy human individuals. Every contributor of samples was a Caucasian grown-up residing in Nashville, Tennessee. Genomic DNA for unsorted samples, which was extracted with the QIAamp DNA Blood Mini kit, came from around 100 million PBMCs. Original processing notes: Without quality scores, immunoSEQ junctional reads could not be filtered like full-length reads. Sequencing used immunoSEQ multiplex PCR; TCRdb keeps in-frame clones, though not all of them. V and J calls and clone size are those listed in that table; D and trimming were worked out from the DNA. The table lists about 470,000 clones, around 75% of them singletons, with less than 15% in the top ten. The CDR3 has 15 amino acids. Germline-derived CDR1 and CDR2 are SNHLY and FYNNEI. The ends lost 5 bases at V and 6 bases at J; junction bases unmatched: 10.

Specimen: PBMCs. The chain employs TRBV2 and TRBJ1-5; 7 nucleotides match TRBD1. The clonotype comes from a woman in her forties in good health. Some clones in this sample may be carry-over from other donors' samples. Written as DNA, the CDR3 is TGTGCCAGCAGTATTACAGGGGAGGTCGGTCAGCCCCAGCATTTT. The encoded protein is CASSITGEVGQPQHF.